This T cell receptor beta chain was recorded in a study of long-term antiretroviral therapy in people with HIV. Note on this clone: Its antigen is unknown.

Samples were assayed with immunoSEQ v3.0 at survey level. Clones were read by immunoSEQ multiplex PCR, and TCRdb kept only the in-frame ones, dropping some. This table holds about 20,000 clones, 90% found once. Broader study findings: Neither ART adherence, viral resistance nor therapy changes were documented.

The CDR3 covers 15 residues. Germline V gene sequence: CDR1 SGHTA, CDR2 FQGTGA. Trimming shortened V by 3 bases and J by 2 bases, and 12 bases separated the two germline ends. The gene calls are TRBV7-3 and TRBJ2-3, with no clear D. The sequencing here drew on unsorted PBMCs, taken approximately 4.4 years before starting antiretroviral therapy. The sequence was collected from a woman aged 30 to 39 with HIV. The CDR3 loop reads CASSFQGTSTDTQYF. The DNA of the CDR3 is TGTGCCAGCAGCTTCCAAGGCACCTCCACAGATACGCAGTATTTT.